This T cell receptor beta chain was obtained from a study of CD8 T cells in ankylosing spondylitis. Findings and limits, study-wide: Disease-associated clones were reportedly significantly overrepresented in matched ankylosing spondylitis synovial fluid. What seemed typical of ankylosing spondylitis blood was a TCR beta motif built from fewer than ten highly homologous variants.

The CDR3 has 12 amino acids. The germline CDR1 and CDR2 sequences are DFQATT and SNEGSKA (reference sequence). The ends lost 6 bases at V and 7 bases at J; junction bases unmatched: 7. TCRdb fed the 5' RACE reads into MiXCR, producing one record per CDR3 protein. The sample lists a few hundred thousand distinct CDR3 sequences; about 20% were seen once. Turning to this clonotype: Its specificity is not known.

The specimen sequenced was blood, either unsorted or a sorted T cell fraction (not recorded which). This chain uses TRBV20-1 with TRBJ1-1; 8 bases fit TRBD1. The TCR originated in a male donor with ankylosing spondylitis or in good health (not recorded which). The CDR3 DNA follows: TGCAGTGCCAACAGGGGGTTCTTTGAAGCTTTCTTT. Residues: CSANRGFFEAFF.